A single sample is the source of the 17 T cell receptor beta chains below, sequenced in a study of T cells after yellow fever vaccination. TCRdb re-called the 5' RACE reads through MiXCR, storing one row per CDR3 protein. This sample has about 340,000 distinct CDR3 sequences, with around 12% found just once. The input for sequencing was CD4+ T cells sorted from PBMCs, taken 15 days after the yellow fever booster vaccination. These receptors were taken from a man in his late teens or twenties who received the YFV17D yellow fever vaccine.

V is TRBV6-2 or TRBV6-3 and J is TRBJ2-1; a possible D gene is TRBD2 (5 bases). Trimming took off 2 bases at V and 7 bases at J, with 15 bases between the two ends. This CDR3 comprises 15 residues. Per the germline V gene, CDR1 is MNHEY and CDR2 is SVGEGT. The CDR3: CASSYPSRGWNEQFF. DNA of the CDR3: TGTGCCAGCAGTTACCCCTCGCGAGGGTGGAATGAGCAGTTCTTC.

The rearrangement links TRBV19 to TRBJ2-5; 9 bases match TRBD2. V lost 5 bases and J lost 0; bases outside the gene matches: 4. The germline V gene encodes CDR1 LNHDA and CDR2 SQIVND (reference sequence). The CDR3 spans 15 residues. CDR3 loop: CASSPLAGYQETQYF. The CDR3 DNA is TGTGCCAGTAGTCCCCTAGCGGGGTACCAAGAGACCCAGTACTTC. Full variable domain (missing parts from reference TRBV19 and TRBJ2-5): DGGITQSPKYLFRKEGQNVTLSCEQNLNHDAMYWYRQDPGQGLRLIYYSQIVNDFQKGDIAEGYSVSREKKESFPLTVTSAQKNPTAFYLCASSPLAGYQETQYFGPGTRLLVL.

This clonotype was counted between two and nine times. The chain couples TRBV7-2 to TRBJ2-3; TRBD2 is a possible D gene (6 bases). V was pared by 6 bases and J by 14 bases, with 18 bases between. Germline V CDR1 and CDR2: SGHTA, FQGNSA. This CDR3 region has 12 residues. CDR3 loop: CASSLSRDLWYF. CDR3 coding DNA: TGTGCCAGCAGTCTTTCACGGGACTTATGGTATTTT.

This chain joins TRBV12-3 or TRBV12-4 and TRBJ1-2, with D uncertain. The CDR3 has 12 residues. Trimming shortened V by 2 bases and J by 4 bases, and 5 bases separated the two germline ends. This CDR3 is CASSLSSYGYTF. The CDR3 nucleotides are TGTGCCAGCAGTTTATCCAGCTATGGCTACACCTTC.

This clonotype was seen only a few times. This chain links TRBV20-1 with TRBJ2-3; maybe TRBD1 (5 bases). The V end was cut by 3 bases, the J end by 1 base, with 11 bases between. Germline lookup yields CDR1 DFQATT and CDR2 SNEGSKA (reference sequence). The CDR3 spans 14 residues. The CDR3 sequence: CSASLGERTDTQYF. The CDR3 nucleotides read TGCAGTGCTAGCCTAGGGGAACGCACAGATACGCAGTATTTT.

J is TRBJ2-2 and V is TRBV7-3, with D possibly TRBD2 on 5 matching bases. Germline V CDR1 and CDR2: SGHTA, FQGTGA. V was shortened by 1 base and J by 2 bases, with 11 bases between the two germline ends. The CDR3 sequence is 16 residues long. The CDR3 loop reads CASSLRDYLNTGELFF. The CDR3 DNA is TGTGCCAGCAGCTTAAGAGACTACCTCAACACCGGGGAGCTGTTTTTT. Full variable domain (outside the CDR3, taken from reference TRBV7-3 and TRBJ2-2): GAGVSQTPSNKVTEKGKYVELRCDPISGHTALYWYRQSLGQGPEFLIYFQGTGAADDSGLPNDRFFAVRPEGSVSTLKIQRTERGDSAVYLCASSLRDYLNTGELFFGEGSRLTVL.

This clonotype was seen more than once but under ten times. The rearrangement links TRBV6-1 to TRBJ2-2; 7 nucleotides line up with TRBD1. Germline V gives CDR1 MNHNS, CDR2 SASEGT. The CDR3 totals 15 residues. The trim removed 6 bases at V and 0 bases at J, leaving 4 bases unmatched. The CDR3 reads CASSLQGSNTGELFF. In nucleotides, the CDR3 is TGTGCCAGCAGCCTACAGGGGTCGAACACCGGGGAGCTGTTTTTT.

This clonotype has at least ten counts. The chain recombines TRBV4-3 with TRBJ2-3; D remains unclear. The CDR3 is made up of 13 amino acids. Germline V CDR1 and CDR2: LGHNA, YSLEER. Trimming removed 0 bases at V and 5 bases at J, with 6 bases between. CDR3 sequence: CASSQDLKDTQYF. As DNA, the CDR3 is TGCGCCAGCAGCCAAGATTTGAAAGATACGCAGTATTTT.

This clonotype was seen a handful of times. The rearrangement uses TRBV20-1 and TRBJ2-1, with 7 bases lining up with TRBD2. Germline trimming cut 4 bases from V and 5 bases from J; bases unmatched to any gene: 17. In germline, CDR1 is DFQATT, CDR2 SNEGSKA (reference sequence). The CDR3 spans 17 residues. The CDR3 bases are TGCAGTGCTACCCGACTCGGAGCGGGGATTGGCAACAATGAGCAGTTCTTC. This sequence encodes CSATRLGAGIGNNEQFF.

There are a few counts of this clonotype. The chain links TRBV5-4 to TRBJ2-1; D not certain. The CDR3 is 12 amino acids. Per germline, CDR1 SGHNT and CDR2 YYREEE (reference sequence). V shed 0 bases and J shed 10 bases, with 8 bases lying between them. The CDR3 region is CASSLGQSEQFF. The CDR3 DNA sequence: TGTGCCAGCAGCTTGGGCCAGAGCGAGCAGTTCTTC.

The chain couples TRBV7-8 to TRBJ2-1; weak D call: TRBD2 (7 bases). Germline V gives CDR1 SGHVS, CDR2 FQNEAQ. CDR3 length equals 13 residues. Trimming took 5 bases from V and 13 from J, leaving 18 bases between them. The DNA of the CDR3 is TGTGCCAGCAGCCAAACGGGGGGCCTAAGACAGTTCTTC. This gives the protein CASSQTGGLRQFF.

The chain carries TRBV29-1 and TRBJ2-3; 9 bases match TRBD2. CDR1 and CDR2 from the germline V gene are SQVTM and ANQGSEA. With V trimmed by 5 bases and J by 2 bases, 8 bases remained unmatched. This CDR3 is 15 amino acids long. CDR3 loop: CSVSKAGGYTDTQYF. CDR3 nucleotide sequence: TGCAGCGTTTCAAAAGCGGGGGGTTACACAGATACGCAGTATTTT.

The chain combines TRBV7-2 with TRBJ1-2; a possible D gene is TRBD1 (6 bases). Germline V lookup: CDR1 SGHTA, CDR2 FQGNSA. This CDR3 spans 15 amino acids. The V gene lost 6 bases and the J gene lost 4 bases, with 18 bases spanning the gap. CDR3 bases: TGTGCCAGCAGATTCAGGGGCCAACAAATCTATGGCTACACCTTC. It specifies CASRFRGQQIYGYTF.

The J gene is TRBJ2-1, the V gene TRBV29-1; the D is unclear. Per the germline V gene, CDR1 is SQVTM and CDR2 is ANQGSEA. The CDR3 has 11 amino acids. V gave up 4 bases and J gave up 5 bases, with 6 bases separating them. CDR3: CSVGAHNEQFF. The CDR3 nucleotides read TGCAGCGTTGGTGCTCACAATGAGCAGTTCTTC.

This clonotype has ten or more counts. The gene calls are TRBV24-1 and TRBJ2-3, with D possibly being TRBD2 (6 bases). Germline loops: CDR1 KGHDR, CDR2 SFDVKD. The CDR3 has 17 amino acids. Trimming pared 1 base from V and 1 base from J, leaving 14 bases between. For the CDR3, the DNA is TGTGCCACCAGTGATTTCAGGCGGGGAGCGGGCACAGATACGCAGTATTTT. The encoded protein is CATSDFRRGAGTDTQYF.

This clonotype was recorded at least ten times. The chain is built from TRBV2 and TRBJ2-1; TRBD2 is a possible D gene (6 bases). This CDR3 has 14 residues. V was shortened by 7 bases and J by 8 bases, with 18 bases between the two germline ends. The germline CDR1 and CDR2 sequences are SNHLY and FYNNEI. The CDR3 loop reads CASTGGVVLDEQFF. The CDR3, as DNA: TGTGCCAGCACTGGAGGGGTGGTACTCGATGAGCAGTTCTTC.

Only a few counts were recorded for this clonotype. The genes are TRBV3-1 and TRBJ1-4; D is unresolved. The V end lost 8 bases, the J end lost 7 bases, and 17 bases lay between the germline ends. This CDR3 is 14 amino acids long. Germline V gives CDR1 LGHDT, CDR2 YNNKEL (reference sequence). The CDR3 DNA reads TGTGCCAGCGGGTCCGCCGCGGAGGGTGAAAAACTGTTTTTT. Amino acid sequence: CASGSAAEGEKLFF. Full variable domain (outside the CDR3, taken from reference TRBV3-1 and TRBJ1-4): DTAVSQTPKYLVTQMGNDKSIKCEQNLGHDTMYWYKQDSKKFLKIMFSYNNKELIINETVPNRFSPKSPDKAHLNLHINSLELGDSAVYFCASGSAAEGEKLFFGSGTQLSVL.